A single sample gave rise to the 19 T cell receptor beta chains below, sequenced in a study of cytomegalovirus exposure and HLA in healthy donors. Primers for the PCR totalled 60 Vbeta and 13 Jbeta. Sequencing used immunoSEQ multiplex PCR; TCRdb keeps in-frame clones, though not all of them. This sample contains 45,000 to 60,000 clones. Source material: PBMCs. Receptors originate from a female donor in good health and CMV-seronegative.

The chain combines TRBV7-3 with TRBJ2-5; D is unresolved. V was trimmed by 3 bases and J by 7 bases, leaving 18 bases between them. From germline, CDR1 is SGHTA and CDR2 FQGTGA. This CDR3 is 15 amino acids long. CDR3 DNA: TGTGCCAGCAGCTTGATGGGTGGCCCGGCAGGGACCCAGTACTTC. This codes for CASSLMGGPAGTQYF.

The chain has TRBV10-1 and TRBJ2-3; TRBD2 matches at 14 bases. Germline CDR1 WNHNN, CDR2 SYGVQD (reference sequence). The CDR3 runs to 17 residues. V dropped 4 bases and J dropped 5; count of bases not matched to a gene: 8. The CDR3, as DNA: TGCGCCAGCAGTGTAGGGACTAGCGGGAGTGTCAGAGATACGCAGTATTTT. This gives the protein CASSVGTSGSVRDTQYF.

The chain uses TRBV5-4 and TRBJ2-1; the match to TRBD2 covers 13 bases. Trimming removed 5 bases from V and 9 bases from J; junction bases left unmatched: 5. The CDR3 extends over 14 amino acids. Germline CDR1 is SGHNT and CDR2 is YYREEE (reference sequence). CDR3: CASRSTSGGTEQFF. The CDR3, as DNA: TGTGCCAGCAGATCGACTAGCGGGGGGACTGAGCAGTTCTTC.

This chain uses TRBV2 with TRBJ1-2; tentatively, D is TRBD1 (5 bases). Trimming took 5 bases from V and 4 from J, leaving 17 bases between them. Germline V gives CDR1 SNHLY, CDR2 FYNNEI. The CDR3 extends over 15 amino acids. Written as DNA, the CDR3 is TGTGCCAGCAGTCAAGAGGGACTCACTTCCTATGGCTACACCTTC. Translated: CASSQEGLTSYGYTF.

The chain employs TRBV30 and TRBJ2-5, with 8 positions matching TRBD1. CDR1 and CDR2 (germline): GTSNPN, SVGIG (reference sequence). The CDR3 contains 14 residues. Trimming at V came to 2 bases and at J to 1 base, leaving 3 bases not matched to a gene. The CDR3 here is CAWSRDRGQETQYF. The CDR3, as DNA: TGTGCCTGGAGTCGTGACAGGGGCCAAGAGACCCAGTACTTC.

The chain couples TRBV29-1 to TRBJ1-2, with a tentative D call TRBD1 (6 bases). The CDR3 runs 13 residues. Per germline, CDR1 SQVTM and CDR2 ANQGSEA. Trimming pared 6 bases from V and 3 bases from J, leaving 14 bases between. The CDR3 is CSVTGQGDYGYTF. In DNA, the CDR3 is TGCAGCGTCACGGGACAAGGCGACTATGGCTACACCTTC.

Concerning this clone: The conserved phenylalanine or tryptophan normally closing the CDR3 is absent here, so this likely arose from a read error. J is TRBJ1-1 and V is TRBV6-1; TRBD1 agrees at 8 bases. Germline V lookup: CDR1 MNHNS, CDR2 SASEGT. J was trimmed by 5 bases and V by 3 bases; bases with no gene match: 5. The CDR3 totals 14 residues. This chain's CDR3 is CASSDVQGGTEAFL. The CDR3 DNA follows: TGTGCCAGCAGTGACGTACAGGGGGGGACTGAAGCTTTCCTT.

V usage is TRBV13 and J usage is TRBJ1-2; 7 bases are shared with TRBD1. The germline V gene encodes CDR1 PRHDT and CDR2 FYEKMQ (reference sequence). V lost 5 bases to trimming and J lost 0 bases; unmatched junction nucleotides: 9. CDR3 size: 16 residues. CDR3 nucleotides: TGTGCCAGCAGCCCCCGACAGGGCCGAGCTAACTATGGCTACACCTTC. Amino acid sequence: CASSPRQGRANYGYTF.

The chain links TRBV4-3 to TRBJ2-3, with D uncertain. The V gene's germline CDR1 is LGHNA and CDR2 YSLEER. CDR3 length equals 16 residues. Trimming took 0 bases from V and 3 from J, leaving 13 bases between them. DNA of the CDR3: TGCGCCAGCAGCCAAGATTTGACTGAAAGAACAGATACGCAGTATTTT. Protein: CASSQDLTERTDTQYF.

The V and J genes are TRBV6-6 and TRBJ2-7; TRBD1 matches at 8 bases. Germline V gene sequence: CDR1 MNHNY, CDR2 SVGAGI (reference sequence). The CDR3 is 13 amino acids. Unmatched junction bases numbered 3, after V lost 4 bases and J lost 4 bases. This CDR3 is CASSLDRAYEQYF. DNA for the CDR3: TGTGCCAGCAGTTTGGACAGGGCATACGAGCAGTACTTC.

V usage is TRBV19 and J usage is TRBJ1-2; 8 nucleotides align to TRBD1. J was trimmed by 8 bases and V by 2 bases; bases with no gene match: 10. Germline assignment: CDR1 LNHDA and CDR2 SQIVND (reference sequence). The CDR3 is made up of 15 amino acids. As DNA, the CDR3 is TGTGCCAGTAGTATACGTCCAGGGGGCACTAGAGGCTACACCTTC. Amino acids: CASSIRPGGTRGYTF.

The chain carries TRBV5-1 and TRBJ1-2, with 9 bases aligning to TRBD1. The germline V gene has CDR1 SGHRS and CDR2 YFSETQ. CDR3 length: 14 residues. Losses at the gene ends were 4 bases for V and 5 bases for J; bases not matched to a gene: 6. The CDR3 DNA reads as TGCGCCAGCAGCCTACAGGGGGCGCGGTATGGCTACACCTTC. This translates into CASSLQGARYGYTF.

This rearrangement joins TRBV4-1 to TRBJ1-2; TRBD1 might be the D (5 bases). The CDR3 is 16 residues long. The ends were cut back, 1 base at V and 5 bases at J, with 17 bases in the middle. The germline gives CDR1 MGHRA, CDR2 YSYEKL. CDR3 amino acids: CASSQGSQGWGYGYTF. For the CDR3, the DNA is TGCGCCAGCAGCCAAGGGAGTCAGGGTTGGGGTTATGGCTACACCTTC.

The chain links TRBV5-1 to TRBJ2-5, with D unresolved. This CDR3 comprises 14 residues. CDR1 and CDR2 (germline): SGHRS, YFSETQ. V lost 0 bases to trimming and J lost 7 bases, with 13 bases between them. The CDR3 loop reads CASSLVPVPGTQYF. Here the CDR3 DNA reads TGCGCCAGCAGCTTGGTTCCGGTCCCGGGGACCCAGTACTTC.

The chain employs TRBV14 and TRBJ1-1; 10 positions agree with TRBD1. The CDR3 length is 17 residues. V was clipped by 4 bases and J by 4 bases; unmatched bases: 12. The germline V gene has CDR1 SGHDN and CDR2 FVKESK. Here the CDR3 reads CASSLHLLTGGGTEAFF. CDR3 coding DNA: TGTGCCAGCAGCCTTCACCTCTTGACAGGGGGCGGCACTGAAGCTTTCTTT.

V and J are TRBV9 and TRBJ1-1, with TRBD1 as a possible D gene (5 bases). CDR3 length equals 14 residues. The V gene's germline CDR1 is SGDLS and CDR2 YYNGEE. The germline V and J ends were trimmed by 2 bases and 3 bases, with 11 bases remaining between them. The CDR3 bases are TGTGCCAGCAGCGTCCGGGGGGGGGACACTGAAGCTTTCTTT. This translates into CASSVRGGDTEAFF.

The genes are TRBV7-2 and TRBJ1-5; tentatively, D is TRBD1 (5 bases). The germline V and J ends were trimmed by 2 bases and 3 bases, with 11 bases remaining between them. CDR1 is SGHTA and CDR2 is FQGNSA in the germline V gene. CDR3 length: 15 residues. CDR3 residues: CASSLFRGDNQPQHF. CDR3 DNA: TGTGCCAGCAGCTTATTTCGGGGGGACAATCAGCCCCAGCATTTT.

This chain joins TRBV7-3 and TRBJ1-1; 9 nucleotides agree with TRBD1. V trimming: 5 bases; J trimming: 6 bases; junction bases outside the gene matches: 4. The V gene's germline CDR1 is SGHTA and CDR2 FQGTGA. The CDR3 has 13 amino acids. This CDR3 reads CASSPQGAAEAFF. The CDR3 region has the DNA TGTGCCAGCAGCCCACAGGGGGCGGCTGAAGCTTTCTTT.

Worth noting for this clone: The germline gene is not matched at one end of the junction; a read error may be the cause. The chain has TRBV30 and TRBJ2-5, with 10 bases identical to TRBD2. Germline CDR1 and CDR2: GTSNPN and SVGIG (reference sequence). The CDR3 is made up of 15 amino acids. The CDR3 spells CAWSALAGVREIQYF. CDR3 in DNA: TGTGCCTGGAGTGCTCTAGCGGGAGTTAGGGAGATCCAGTACTTC.